This TCR beta chain was recorded in a study of T cell responses to AZD1222 COVID-19 vaccine. Study-level points and caveats: Regions 160-218 and 743-854 dominated among vaccine-associated CD4 TCRs spanning spike. Donors in the cohort were predominantly white British and more often female, and clonal diversity was possibly underestimated.

Second-dose recipients at about 4 or about 12 weeks were treated as one pooled group. Sequencing was performed with immunoSEQ multiplex PCR; in TCRdb, only in-frame clones are kept and a portion is missing. The profile covers tens of thousands of clones, with 70% to 90% appearing a single time and 8.5% to 12% taken by the ten largest. Concerning this clone: The antigen remains unidentified.

The CDR3 loop spans 12 amino acids. V was shortened by 0 bases and J by 9 bases, with 9 bases between the two germline ends. In germline, CDR1 is SGHNT, CDR2 YYREEE (reference sequence). Specimen: peripheral blood, collected 28 days after the second AZD1222 dose. The chain uses TRBV5-4 and TRBJ1-2; D is perhaps TRBD1 (5 bases). The TCR was taken from an adult who received the AZD1222 COVID-19 vaccine. The CDR3 loop reads CASSLGGTRYTF. In nucleotides, the CDR3 is TGTGCCAGCAGCTTGGGGGGGACCCGCTACACCTTC.